The entry below describes one T cell receptor beta chain. Its matching antigen is unknown. This sample was taken from a study of cytomegalovirus exposure and HLA in healthy donors. Primers included in the PCR were 60 Vbeta and 13 Jbeta primers. The table came from immunoSEQ multiplex PCR; TCRdb's copy has only in-frame clones and leaves some out. The sample holds some 30,000 clones, roughly 84% seen once. Findings and caveats of the study: Several top significant clusters appeared, in a later analysis, to be linked to common viral pathogens. Accurate HLA-A and HLA-B prediction from TCR beta sequences was reported for most subjects.

The V gene's germline CDR1 is SGHRS and CDR2 YFSETQ. V lost 4 bases to trimming and J lost 3 bases; unmatched junction nucleotides: 5. CDR3 size: 14 residues. The source material was PBMCs. The TCR sequence derives from a woman aged 18 to 35 in good health and CMV-seronegative. This chain joins TRBV5-1 and TRBJ2-3; 7 nucleotides match TRBD2. As DNA, the CDR3 is TGCGCCAGCAGCCCGGGGGAGGGGACAGATACGCAGTATTTT. Its translation: CASSPGEGTDTQYF.